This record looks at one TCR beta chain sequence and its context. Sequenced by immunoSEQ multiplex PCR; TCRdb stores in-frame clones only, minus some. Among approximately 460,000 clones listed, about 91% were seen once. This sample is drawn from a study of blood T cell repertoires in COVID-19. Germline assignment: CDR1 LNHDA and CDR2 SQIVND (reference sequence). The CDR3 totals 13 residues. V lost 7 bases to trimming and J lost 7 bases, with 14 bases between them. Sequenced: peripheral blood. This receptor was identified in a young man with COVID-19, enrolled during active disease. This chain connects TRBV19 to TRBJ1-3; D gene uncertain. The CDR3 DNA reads TGTGCCAGTACCCCTACGCGAGGTAACACCATATATTTT. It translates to CASTPTRGNTIYF.